This TCR beta chain is drawn from a study of neurological immune-mediated disorders. The cDNA was generated through 5'RACE incorporating 10-nucleotide random UMIs. TCRdb independently ran MiXCR on the 5' RACE reads; one entry per CDR3 protein. This sample has under 70,000 distinct CDR3 sequences, with about 3% found just once. This clonotype was found many times. What it recognizes is unknown. Overall study findings and caveats: None of the CDR3 amino acid sequences of expanded clones recurred across subjects, suggesting private repertoires in all groups. It was HTLV-1-associated myelopathy that showed the most TCR clonal expansion, while multiple sclerosis showed the least, falling below healthy controls. Phylogenetic grouping put 18 of 34 multiple sclerosis patients' repertoires into one related-CDR3 cluster, a possible signature.

The receptor's source is a woman aged 45 to 65 with multiple sclerosis. The source material was PBMCs.

The DNA for the CDR3 is TGCAGTGCTAGAGACGGCGTCCTGTTGGATACGCAGTATTTT. Its protein is CSARDGVLLDTQYF. The rearrangement links TRBV20-1 to TRBJ2-3; D is unclear. Germline CDR1 DFQATT, CDR2 SNEGSKA (reference sequence). Trimming left V 0 bases short and J 6 bases short, with 13 bases between. This CDR3 comprises 14 residues.